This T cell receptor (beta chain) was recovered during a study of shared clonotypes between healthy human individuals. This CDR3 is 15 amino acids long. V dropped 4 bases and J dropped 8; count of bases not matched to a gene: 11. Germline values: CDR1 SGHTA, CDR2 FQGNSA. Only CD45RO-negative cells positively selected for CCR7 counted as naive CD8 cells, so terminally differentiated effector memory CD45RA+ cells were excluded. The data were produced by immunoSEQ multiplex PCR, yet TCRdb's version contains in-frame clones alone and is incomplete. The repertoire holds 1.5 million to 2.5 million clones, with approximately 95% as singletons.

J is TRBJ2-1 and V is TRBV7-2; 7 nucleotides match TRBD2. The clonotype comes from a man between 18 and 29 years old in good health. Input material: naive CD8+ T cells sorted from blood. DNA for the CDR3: TGTGCCAGCAGCTCGGGCGGGGGTCTTAGCCATGAGCAGTTCTTC. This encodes CASSSGGGLSHEQFF.